The present entry profiles one T cell receptor (beta chain) with its context. The length of the CDR3 is 12 residues. Germline lookup yields CDR1 SGHNT and CDR2 YENEEA. With V trimmed by 5 bases and J by 15 bases, 10 bases remained unmatched. The data derive from a study of control samples from healthy donors and cancer patients. Produced via immunoSEQ multiplex PCR; TCRdb's table is partial and in-frame only. The repertoire holds some 49,000 clones, with around 86% as singletons. Source material: PBMCs. The TCR sequence derives from a woman in her forties or fifties with lung cancer. The genes are TRBV11-3 and TRBJ2-1, with 7 bases that match TRBD2. The CDR3 region has the DNA TGTGCCAGCAGCACACATGGGGGGGAGTTGTTCTTC. It specifies CASSTHGGELFF.